This note documents a single T cell receptor beta chain sequence. This sample is part of a study of blood T cell repertoires in COVID-19. Study information: Sources were T cells, B-cell-depleted T cells, or PBMCs; the material itself was cDNA or gDNA.

Trimming took 3 bases from V and 4 from J, leaving 9 bases between them. Germline lookup yields CDR1 SGHVS and CDR2 FNYEAQ. The CDR3 loop spans 13 amino acids. Some clones are missing from TCRdb's copy, which holds only in-frame ones; the method was immunoSEQ multiplex PCR. The table has 160,000 or so clones, 85% seen once. This receptor was identified in a woman aged 45 to 65 with COVID-19, enrolled during active disease. V is TRBV7-6 and J is TRBJ1-1, with D maybe TRBD1 (5 bases). The sequencing input was peripheral blood. The CDR3 coding sequence is TGTGCCAGCAGCTTTCCCGGGGGCACTGAAGCTTTCTTT. This gives the protein CASSFPGGTEAFF.